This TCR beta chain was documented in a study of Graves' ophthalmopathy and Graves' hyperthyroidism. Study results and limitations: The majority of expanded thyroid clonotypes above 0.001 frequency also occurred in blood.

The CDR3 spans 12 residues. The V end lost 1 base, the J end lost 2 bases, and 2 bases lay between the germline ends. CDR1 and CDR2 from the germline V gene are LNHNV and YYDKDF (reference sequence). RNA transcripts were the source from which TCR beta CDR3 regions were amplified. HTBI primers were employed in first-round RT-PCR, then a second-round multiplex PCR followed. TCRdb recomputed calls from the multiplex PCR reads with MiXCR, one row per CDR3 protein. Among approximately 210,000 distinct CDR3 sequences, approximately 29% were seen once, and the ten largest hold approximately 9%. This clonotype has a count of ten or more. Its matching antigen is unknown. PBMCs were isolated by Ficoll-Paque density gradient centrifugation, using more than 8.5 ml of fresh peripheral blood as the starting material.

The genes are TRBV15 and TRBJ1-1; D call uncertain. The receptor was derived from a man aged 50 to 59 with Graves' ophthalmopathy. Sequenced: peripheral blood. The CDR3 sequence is CATSRGNTEAFF. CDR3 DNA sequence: TGTGCCACCAGCAGAGGAAACACTGAAGCTTTCTTT.